The clone carrying this T cell receptor (beta chain) was seen only a few times. The data were obtained in a study of regulatory T cells in long-lasting Graves disease. Time point given: newly diagnosed GD, antithyroid drugs for less than 3 months. Making the TCR library involved RNA that had been extracted from PBMCs. TCR beta libraries were built with iRepertoire HTBI primers and Arm-PCR of CDR3 regions. Each CDR3 protein gets one entry after TCRdb re-called the multiplex PCR reads with MiXCR. The data hold over 400,000 distinct CDR3 sequences, with around 13% observed a single time. These data were also reused for a study on T cells in Graves' hyperthyroidism and ophthalmopathy.

The TCR sequence derives from a woman in her forties or fifties with Graves disease. Sample: peripheral blood mononuclear cells (PBMCs), taken at new diagnosis, from a patient treated with antithyroid drugs.

Written as DNA, the CDR3 is TGTGCCAGCAGTGACTCGACCTCGGGGTCTTGGAATGAGCAGTTCTTC. Protein product: CASSDSTSGSWNEQFF. The chain uses TRBV6-4 and TRBJ2-1; the D gene is possibly TRBD2 (5 bases). This CDR3 comprises 16 residues. V was clipped by 0 bases and J by 7 bases, with 16 bases between them. Germline CDR1 reads MRHNA; CDR2 reads SNTAGT.